Presented here are 25 T cell receptor beta chains from one specimen sequenced in a study of cytomegalovirus exposure and HLA in healthy donors. Amplification used 60 Vbeta primers and 13 Jbeta primers. Profiling relied on immunoSEQ multiplex PCR, and the TCRdb table lists in-frame clones only, not all of them. The table lists some 120,000 clones, approximately 68% of them singletons. The sequencing sample was made of PBMCs. The source is a man younger than 40 in good health and CMV-seropositive.

The gene calls are TRBV7-8 and TRBJ2-7; 8 bases align to TRBD1. After removal of 4 bases from V and 3 bases from J, the junction contained 11 bases not matched to a gene. The germline gives CDR1 SGHVS, CDR2 FQNEAQ. The CDR3 is made up of 16 amino acids. The CDR3 bases are TGTGCCAGCAGCTCGAGTTCGGGACAGGCCTACTACGAGCAGTACTTC. Its translation is CASSSSSGQAYYEQYF.

This rearrangement joins TRBV15 to TRBJ1-2; the D gene is possibly TRBD1 (5 bases). Trimming shortened V by 8 bases and J by 4 bases, and 11 bases separated the two germline ends. This CDR3 region has 12 residues. CDR1 is LNHNV and CDR2 is YYDKDF in the germline V gene (reference sequence). CDR3 loop: CATGRGPYGYTF. In DNA, the CDR3 is TGTGCCACCGGGAGGGGACCCTATGGCTACACCTTC.

V is TRBV28 and J is TRBJ2-1; 10 bases align to TRBD1. V gave up 7 bases and J gave up 3 bases; unmatched junction bases: 18. The CDR3 spans 19 residues. Germline CDR1 is MDHEN and CDR2 is SYDVKM. The CDR3: CASKRNLNRDRGFYNEQFF. The CDR3 DNA sequence: TGTGCCAGCAAACGTAACCTAAATCGGGACAGGGGATTCTACAATGAGCAGTTCTTC.

This clone has more than one count but fewer than ten. CDR3 bases: TGTGCCAGCAGTGAGCTGCAGGGTAGGGAAAAACTGTTTTTT. Its protein product is CASSELQGREKLFF. The rearrangement uses TRBV6-1 and TRBJ1-4, with D possibly TRBD1 on 5 matching bases. The germline CDR1 and CDR2 sequences are MNHNS and SASEGT. V shed 3 bases and J shed 8 bases, with 13 bases lying between them. This CDR3 region has 14 residues.

The CDR3 DNA reads TGTGCCAGCAGCAAAGAGGAGGGCCTAACAGGGGGGTATACCTACGAGCAGTACTTC. Amino acids: CASSKEEGLTGGYTYEQYF. The chain recombines TRBV21-1 with TRBJ2-7; TRBD1, the table's D call, lacks a check against the DNA. TRBV21-1 is an annotated pseudogene. This CDR3 is built from 19 residues.

This clone was counted between two and nine times. The V and J genes are TRBV5-1 and TRBJ2-6; TRBD2 is a possible D gene (6 bases). The length of the CDR3 is 15 residues. CDR1 and CDR2 (germline): SGHRS, YFSETQ. Between the trimmed V and J ends, which lost 5 bases and 4 bases, there was a span of 13 bases. The CDR3 here is CASSLLGGGANVLTF. In nucleotides, the CDR3 is TGCGCCAGCAGTCTTCTGGGGGGAGGGGCCAACGTCCTGACTTTC.

This clone came up a few times. The V gene is TRBV6-4, the J gene TRBJ2-1, with 9 bases matching TRBD2. V trimming: 8 bases; J trimming: 9 bases; junction bases outside the gene matches: 8. The germline CDR1 and CDR2 sequences are MRHNA and SNTAGT. This CDR3 has 13 amino acids. The CDR3 spells CASGTSPATEQFF. CDR3 nucleotide sequence: TGTGCCAGCGGGACTAGCCCCGCGACTGAGCAGTTCTTC.

This chain links TRBV15 with TRBJ2-7; 11 bases align to TRBD1. The V gene's germline CDR1 is LNHNV and CDR2 YYDKDF (reference sequence). This CDR3 has 16 residues. Trimming cost V 1 base and J 7 bases; bases outside gene matches: 9. As DNA, the CDR3 is TGTGCCACCAGCAGAGTTGGCGGACAGGGGGCTGGGGAGCAGTACTTC. Its translation is CATSRVGGQGAGEQYF.

The chain joins TRBV19 to TRBJ1-4; no firm D call. V lost 6 bases, J lost 10 bases, and 12 bases lay in between. Germline CDR1 reads LNHDA; CDR2 reads SQIVND (reference sequence). The CDR3 totals 12 residues. Here the CDR3 DNA reads TGTGCCAGTAGCCTTGTCGGTGGAAAACTGTTTTTT. Its translation is CASSLVGGKLFF.

The rearrangement joins TRBV6-5 to TRBJ2-3; 7 bases are shared with TRBD1. The junction had 9 bases not matched to a gene; V was cut back by 2 bases and J by 4 bases. The length of the CDR3 is 16 residues. CDR1 and CDR2 (germline): MNHEY, SVGAGI. CDR3 sequence reads: CASSYGRQGVADTQYF. CDR3 nucleotide sequence: TGTGCCAGCAGTTACGGCCGACAGGGAGTGGCAGATACGCAGTATTTT.

The rearrangement links TRBV15 to TRBJ1-6; 9 bases are a match to TRBD1. V was clipped by 5 bases and J by 10 bases; unmatched bases: 9. CDR1 LNHNV and CDR2 YYDKDF come from the germline V gene (reference sequence). The CDR3 loop spans 15 amino acids. The CDR3 coding sequence is TGTGCCACCAGCCCCAGGGACAGGGTTAAATCACCCCTCCACTTT. Protein sequence: CATSPRDRVKSPLHF.

The chain couples TRBV25-1 to TRBJ2-1; 8 positions agree with TRBD1. CDR1 is MGHDK and CDR2 is SYGVNS in the germline V gene. V shed 3 bases, J shed 9 bases, and the junction held 4 bases outside the gene matches. The CDR3 has 13 residues. The CDR3 reads CASSEGRGLEQFF. CDR3 DNA sequence: TGTGCCAGCAGTGAGGGCAGGGGGCTTGAGCAGTTCTTC.

V and J are TRBV7-2 and TRBJ2-7; 10 positions match TRBD2. CDR3 length: 14 amino acids. Germline V lookup: CDR1 SGHTA, CDR2 FQGNSA. Losses at the gene ends were 7 bases for V and 2 bases for J; bases not matched to a gene: 5. The CDR3 DNA reads TGTGCCAGCACCACGAGCGGGAGGGCCTACGAGCAGTACTTC. It codes for CASTTSGRAYEQYF.

V and J are TRBV5-1 and TRBJ2-1; 7 nucleotides agree with TRBD2. J was trimmed by 0 bases and V by 3 bases; bases with no gene match: 6. The CDR3 loop spans 16 amino acids. Germline V gene lookup returns CDR1 SGHRS and CDR2 YFSETQ. The CDR3 is CASSSAGGSSYNEQFF. The CDR3 DNA is TGCGCCAGCAGCTCCGCTGGCGGGAGCTCCTACAATGAGCAGTTCTTC.

This chain connects TRBV7-2 to TRBJ2-2; the match to TRBD2 covers 10 bases. CDR3 length: 16 residues. From germline, CDR1 is SGHTA and CDR2 FQGNSA. After removal of 5 bases from V and 1 base from J, the junction contained 4 bases not matched to a gene. CDR3 nucleotides: TGTGCCAGCAGCCCTCGGACTAGCGGGAACACCGGGGAGCTGTTTTTT. The encoded protein is CASSPRTSGNTGELFF.

The J gene is TRBJ2-1, the V gene TRBV6-5; maybe TRBD2 (5 bases). This CDR3 has 14 amino acids. Trimming stripped 8 bases from V and 9 bases from J, with 20 bases between. The germline V gene encodes CDR1 MNHEY and CDR2 SVGAGI. For the CDR3, the DNA is TGTGCCAGCCGGCTAGCCGGTGGTTATGTTGAGCAGTTCTTC. Its protein is CASRLAGGYVEQFF.

In its sample, this clone was seen a few times. The J gene is TRBJ2-2, the V gene TRBV6-5; 8 bases align to TRBD2. Trimming cost V 4 bases and J 7 bases; bases outside gene matches: 11. The CDR3 has 16 amino acids. Looked up from germline, CDR1 is MNHEY and CDR2 is SVGAGI. Here the CDR3 DNA reads TGTGCCAGCAGTTCTTTGAGCGGGAGCTTTAGCGGGGAGCTGTTTTTT. As protein: CASSSLSGSFSGELFF.

This CDR3 is CASSLLAGGPNEQFF. CDR3 in DNA: TGTGCCAGCAGCCTACTAGCGGGAGGGCCAAATGAGCAGTTCTTC. The chain recombines TRBV6-5 with TRBJ2-1, with TRBD2 matching 13 bases. This CDR3 region has 15 residues. The germline V gene has CDR1 MNHEY and CDR2 SVGAGI. After removal of 6 bases from V and 7 bases from J, the junction contained 6 bases not matched to a gene.

V and J are TRBV4-1 and TRBJ2-1, with 8 bases aligning to TRBD2. This CDR3 contains 16 residues. Germline CDR1 and CDR2: MGHRA and YSYEKL. V dropped 0 bases and J dropped 8; count of bases not matched to a gene: 9. CDR3 bases: TGCGCCAGCAGCCAAGATGGAGCGGGAGATGTCGATGAGCAGTTCTTC. It codes for CASSQDGAGDVDEQFF.

This rearrangement joins TRBV28 to TRBJ2-7, with a tentative D call TRBD1 (6 bases). This CDR3 spans 15 amino acids. Per germline, CDR1 MDHEN and CDR2 SYDVKM. V lost 8 bases to trimming and J lost 6 bases, with 23 bases between them. The CDR3 region is CASSPGVLGRSEQYF. The CDR3 DNA reads as TGTGCCAGCTCTCCAGGGGTCTTGGGTAGAAGCGAGCAGTACTTC.

This chain links TRBV15 with TRBJ1-2; 8 positions match TRBD1. Germline CDR1 and CDR2: LNHNV and YYDKDF (reference sequence). CDR3 size: 14 residues. Unmatched junction bases numbered 5, after V lost 4 bases and J lost 4 bases. CDR3 sequence reads: CATSTRTGGYGYTF. CDR3 bases: TGTGCCACCAGCACTAGAACAGGGGGCTATGGCTACACCTTC.

In nucleotides, the CDR3 is TGTGCCAGCAGCTGGACTAGCGGTTCCTACGAGCAGTACTTC. Its translation is CASSWTSGSYEQYF. The chain carries TRBV5-4 and TRBJ2-7, with 10 bases identical to TRBD2. This CDR3 spans 14 amino acids. The ends lost 3 bases at V and 1 base at J; junction bases unmatched: 1. Germline V lookup: CDR1 SGHNT, CDR2 YYREEE (reference sequence).

The CDR3 nucleotides are TGCGCCAGCAGCCAAGAGCCGAGCGGGAGGGTTGGACAAGAGACCCAGTACTTC. Translating it yields CASSQEPSGRVGQETQYF. The V call is TRBV5-1, the J call TRBJ2-5, with 10 bases that match TRBD2. V was clipped by 4 bases and J by 2 bases; unmatched bases: 14. The germline V gene has CDR1 SGHRS and CDR2 YFSETQ. The CDR3 is 18 amino acids. Full variable domain (rest looked up from reference TRBV5-1 and TRBJ2-5): KAGVTQTPRYLIKTRGQQVTLSCSPISGHRSVSWYQQTPGQGLQFLFEYFSETQRNKGNFPGRFSGRQFSNSRSEMNVSTLELGDSALYLCASSQEPSGRVGQETQYFGPGTRLLVL.

The chain links TRBV5-6 to TRBJ1-2; 8 nucleotides line up with TRBD1. With V trimmed by 0 bases and J by 3 bases, 4 bases remained unmatched. From germline, CDR1 is SGHDT and CDR2 YYEEEE. This CDR3 comprises 15 residues. The CDR3 here is CASSLVGTGHYGYTF. The DNA of the CDR3 is TGTGCCAGCAGCTTGGTGGGGACAGGCCACTATGGCTACACCTTC.

The V call is TRBV11-2, the J call TRBJ2-5; 8 bases agree with TRBD2. The ends lost 8 bases at V and 0 bases at J; junction bases unmatched: 5. The CDR3 is 14 amino acids. Germline V gives CDR1 SGHAT, CDR2 FQNNGV. CDR3 nucleotides: TGTGCCAGCCGGTCGCGGGAGGACCAAGAGACCCAGTACTTC. Its translation is CASRSREDQETQYF.